These 21 T cell receptor beta chains were all obtained from the same sample, sequenced in a study of blood T cell repertoires in COVID-19 (TCRdb year 2020). The library was produced with the immunoSEQ multiplex PCR assay. The source is immuneACCESS, and TCRdb retained only in-frame sequences with V and J called. Part of the clones is not carried over; for the studies checked, unresolved V genes explain less than half of this, and the remainder is unexplained. Recorded for this sample are 150,000 or so clones; roughly nine tenths of them occurred a single time. The biggest ten clones account for over 4.5% of the sample. Sample: peripheral blood. The receptor source for this set is a human donor in a cohort sampled during active COVID-19.

The chain carries TRBV6-2 or TRBV6-3 and TRBJ2-5; 10 bases map to TRBD2. The CDR3 consists of 16 residues. Trimming removed 5 bases from V and 0 bases from J; junction bases left unmatched: 6. Germline-derived CDR1 and CDR2 are MNHEY and SVGEGT. The CDR3 spells CASSRPSGGYQETQYF. CDR3 nucleotide sequence: TGTGCCAGCAGTCGCCCTAGCGGGGGATACCAAGAGACCCAGTACTTC.

The chain joins TRBV6-5 to TRBJ2-3, with a tentative D call TRBD1 (6 bases). This CDR3 contains 12 residues. V shed 11 bases and J shed 10 bases, with 19 bases lying between them. The germline V gene has CDR1 MNHEY and CDR2 SVGAGI. DNA of the CDR3: TGTGCCGTCAGAATCGGGCAGGGGCCGCAGTATTTT. This encodes CAVRIGQGPQYF.

The V gene is TRBV6-5, the J gene TRBJ2-1, with 7 bases fitting TRBD2. The germline CDR1 and CDR2 sequences are MNHEY and SVGAGI. The CDR3 consists of 15 residues. The ends lost 0 bases at V and 1 base at J; junction bases unmatched: 0. CDR3 residues: CASSYSSGSYNEQFF. Here the CDR3 DNA reads TGTGCCAGCAGTTACTCTAGCGGGTCCTACAATGAGCAGTTCTTC.

The rearrangement links TRBV19 to TRBJ1-1; maybe TRBD1 (6 bases). The V gene's germline CDR1 is LNHDA and CDR2 SQIVND (reference sequence). The CDR3 covers 15 residues. V shed 3 bases and J shed 6 bases, with 17 bases lying between them. The CDR3: CASSMATGLRAEAFF. Here the CDR3 DNA reads TGTGCCAGTAGTATGGCAACAGGGCTTCGTGCTGAAGCTTTCTTT.

This sequence joins TRBV28 and TRBJ1-5; D is uncertain. V lost 5 bases and J lost 9, with 14 bases in between. The CDR3 totals 13 residues. Germline V gene lookup returns CDR1 MDHEN and CDR2 SYDVKM. Written as DNA, the CDR3 is TGTGCCAGCAGTCTCCCAGGTGGAGGGCCCCAGCATTTT. Protein sequence: CASSLPGGGPQHF.

The chain links TRBV30 to TRBJ2-3; 14 bases map to TRBD2. V shed 3 bases, J shed 8 bases, and the junction held 4 bases outside the gene matches. Per the germline V gene, CDR1 is GTSNPN and CDR2 is SVGIG (reference sequence). This CDR3 spans 14 amino acids. The CDR3 DNA is TGTGCCTGGAGGCGCGGGACTAGCGGGGGTACGCAGTATTTT. It codes for CAWRRGTSGGTQYF.

The rearrangement joins TRBV27 to TRBJ1-6; 8 bases are shared with TRBD1. J was trimmed by 7 bases and V by 3 bases; bases with no gene match: 2. The CDR3 totals 14 residues. Germline V gives CDR1 MNHEY, CDR2 SMNVEV (reference sequence). The CDR3 spells CASSFGQGNSPLHF. The CDR3 DNA follows: TGTGCCAGCAGTTTCGGACAGGGCAATTCACCCCTCCACTTT.

The rearrangement uses TRBV19 and TRBJ2-7; 10 bases fit TRBD1. This CDR3 has 15 amino acids. The V gene end was trimmed by 6 bases and the J gene end by 2 bases; junction bases not matched to a gene: 7. Per the germline V gene, CDR1 is LNHDA and CDR2 is SQIVND (reference sequence). The CDR3 sequence: CASRLTGTGAYEQYF. The DNA of the CDR3 is TGTGCCAGTAGGCTTACCGGGACAGGGGCCTACGAGCAGTACTTC.

The genes are TRBV6-6 and TRBJ1-2, with D unresolved. CDR3 length: 15 residues. V lost 6 bases to trimming and J lost 4 bases, with 18 bases between them. Germline V lookup: CDR1 MNHNY, CDR2 SVGAGI (reference sequence). CDR3 nucleotide sequence: TGTGCCAGCAGCCCAAGGGAGGGCGTTCTCTATGGCTACACCTTC. It specifies CASSPREGVLYGYTF.

The table lists this clone with a few counts. The gene calls are TRBV19 and TRBJ2-1; 11 nucleotides agree with TRBD2. Germline CDR1 and CDR2: LNHDA and SQIVND (reference sequence). V trimming: 5 bases; J trimming: 3 bases; junction bases outside the gene matches: 9. This CDR3 has 17 amino acids. The CDR3 region has the DNA TGTGCCAGTAGTGGGGGCGGGCTAGCGGGAGGCTACAATGAGCAGTTCTTC. It codes for CASSGGGLAGGYNEQFF.

This clone was detected once. The chain carries TRBV5-4 and TRBJ1-1; TRBD1 is a possible D gene (5 bases). V lost 0 bases to trimming and J lost 7 bases, with 19 bases between them. CDR3 size: 16 residues. CDR1 is SGHNT, CDR2 YYREEE, per germline (reference sequence). The CDR3 sequence: CASSLADRQGPYEAFF. In nucleotides, the CDR3 is TGTGCCAGCAGCTTGGCGGACCGCCAGGGCCCTTATGAAGCTTTCTTT.

The rearrangement uses TRBV7-9 and TRBJ2-6, with TRBD1 as a possible D gene (6 bases). The CDR3 consists of 16 residues. V was clipped by 5 bases and J by 0 bases, with 11 bases between them. CDR1 is SEHNR, CDR2 FQNEAQ, per germline (reference sequence). This CDR3 reads CASSPDRISGANVLTF. The CDR3 nucleotides read TGTGCCAGCAGCCCAGACAGGATCTCTGGGGCCAACGTCCTGACTTTC.

CDR3 in DNA: TGTGCCAGCAGTTTATTGAGGAACACCGGGGAGCTGTTTTTT. As protein: CASSLLRNTGELFF. The V gene is TRBV28, the J gene TRBJ2-2, with D uncertain. The V end lost 1 base, the J end lost 1 base, and 4 bases lay between the germline ends. CDR1 and CDR2 from the germline V gene are MDHEN and SYDVKM. The CDR3 length is 14 residues.

The chain uses TRBV7-6 and TRBJ2-7; 11 bases are a match to TRBD1. Germline CDR1 and CDR2: SGHVS and FNYEAQ. This CDR3 contains 15 residues. V lost 5 bases, J lost 3 bases, and 6 bases stayed unmatched. CDR3 sequence reads: CASSRTGTGGYEQYF. The CDR3 DNA is TGTGCCAGCAGCCGAACCGGGACAGGGGGCTACGAGCAGTACTTC.

The rearrangement joins TRBV5-6 to TRBJ2-7, with TRBD1 as a possible D gene (6 bases). Deletions cut 2 bases from V and 3 bases from J, with 15 bases between. CDR1 is SGHDT, CDR2 YYEEEE, per germline. The CDR3 totals 15 residues. CDR3 DNA sequence: TGTGCCAGCAGCTTCGCCAGGGGTATCTTCTACGAGCAGTACTTC. Its translation is CASSFARGIFYEQYF.

This clone showed up just a few times. The chain employs TRBV30 and TRBJ2-7; D gene unclear. V was pared by 0 bases and J by 4 bases, with 4 bases between. The CDR3 covers 11 residues. CDR1 is GTSNPN, CDR2 SVGIG, per germline (reference sequence). The CDR3 nucleotides are TGTGCCTGGAGTGTACAATACGAGCAGTACTTC. It codes for CAWSVQYEQYF.

This clone was picked up one time. The chain joins TRBV30 to TRBJ2-5; 8 nucleotides align to TRBD2. Germline lookup yields CDR1 GTSNPN and CDR2 SVGIG (reference sequence). The CDR3 covers 15 residues. J was trimmed by 3 bases and V by 0 bases; bases with no gene match: 6. This CDR3 reads CAWSVLAGVKETQYF. In DNA form, the CDR3 reads TGTGCCTGGAGTGTGCTAGCGGGCGTAAAAGAGACCCAGTACTTC.

This chain uses TRBV5-8 with TRBJ1-4; no reliable D call. The V and J ends lost 2 bases and 4 bases respectively, with 9 bases between them. In germline, CDR1 is SGHTS, CDR2 YDEGEE. The CDR3 spans 14 residues. CDR3 amino acids: CASSFRLGNEKLFF. CDR3 bases: TGTGCCAGCAGCTTCAGGCTCGGTAATGAAAAACTGTTTTTT. Variable domain in full (rest from reference TRBV5-8 and TRBJ1-4): EAGVTQSPTHLIKTRGQQATLRCSPISGHTSVYWYQQALGLGLQFLLWYDEGEERNRGNFPPRFSGRQFPNYSSELNVNALELEDSALYLCASSFRLGNEKLFFGSGTQLSVL.

The chain recombines TRBV9 with TRBJ2-3, with D unresolved. This CDR3 spans 14 amino acids. V shed 3 bases and J shed 0 bases, with 8 bases lying between them. In germline, CDR1 is SGDLS, CDR2 YYNGEE. The CDR3 spells CASSGPRSTDTQYF. The CDR3 nucleotides are TGTGCCAGCAGCGGGCCCCGTAGCACAGATACGCAGTATTTT.

The chain is built from TRBV7-8 and TRBJ2-7; D is perhaps TRBD2 (6 bases). This CDR3 is built from 14 residues. Germline V gene sequence: CDR1 SGHVS, CDR2 FQNEAQ. V lost 2 bases, J lost 6 bases, and 14 bases lay in between. The CDR3 reads CASSLSAGQPEQYF. In nucleotides, the CDR3 is TGTGCCAGCAGCTTATCAGCGGGCCAGCCCGAGCAGTACTTC.

V gene TRBV6-6 combines with J gene TRBJ1-1; D is uncertain. Trimming cost V 0 bases and J 8 bases, with 10 bases left between them. The germline CDR1 and CDR2 sequences are MNHNY and SVGAGI (reference sequence). This CDR3 contains 13 residues. This CDR3 reads CASSYSTGREAFF. The CDR3, as DNA: TGTGCCAGCAGTTACTCCACGGGGAGGGAAGCTTTCTTT.